The 8 T cell receptor beta chains below come from one sample, sequenced in a study of T cells after yellow fever vaccination. TCRdb re-analysed the 5' RACE reads in MiXCR, keeping a single row per CDR3 protein. This table has about 200,000 distinct CDR3 sequences, approximately 3% appearing once. The sequencing used CD4+ T cells sorted from PBMCs, collected 10 days after the yellow fever booster vaccination. These receptors originate from a man in his late teens or twenties who received the YFV17D yellow fever vaccine.

In its sample, this clonotype was seen a few times. The rearrangement links TRBV5-6 to TRBJ2-5, with D possibly being TRBD2 (7 bases). Germline V gene lookup returns CDR1 SGHDT and CDR2 YYEEEE. The V end lost 4 bases, the J end lost 2 bases, and 15 bases lay between the germline ends. The CDR3 runs to 15 residues. CDR3 in amino acids: CASSMIGGAQETQYF. The CDR3 DNA reads as TGTGCCAGCAGCATGATTGGGGGGGCACAAGAGACCCAGTACTTC.

V is TRBV7-2 and J is TRBJ2-4, with D tentatively TRBD1 (6 bases). The germline V gene encodes CDR1 SGHTA and CDR2 FQGNSA. CDR3 length equals 17 residues. Trimming stripped 5 bases from V and 4 bases from J, with 21 bases between. CDR3 nucleotides: TGTGCCAGCAGCCCTTTGGGGAGAGGGGGTTGGAAAAACATTCAGTACTTC. It is translated as CASSPLGRGGWKNIQYF.

At least ten counts were recorded for this clonotype. The chain joins TRBV18 to TRBJ1-1; D call uncertain. The germline V and J ends were trimmed by 3 bases and 3 bases, with 11 bases remaining between them. The CDR3 is 14 amino acids. Germline lookup yields CDR1 KGHSH and CDR2 LQKENI. The CDR3 nucleotides are TGTGCCAGCTCACCCAAGTACGAGGACACTGAAGCTTTCTTT. Translating gives CASSPKYEDTEAFF.

This clonotype was seen ten or more times. This chain connects TRBV4-3 to TRBJ1-4, with a weak D call TRBD1 (5 bases). CDR1 and CDR2 (germline): LGHNA, YSLEER. This CDR3 has 16 residues. Trimming took off 8 bases at V and 4 bases at J, with 20 bases between the two ends. The CDR3 nucleotides read TGCGCCAGCGCACAGGTCGAAGGAAGGCTTAATGAAAAACTGTTTTTT. Translation: CASAQVEGRLNEKLFF.

In this sample, this clonotype turned up many times. The CDR3 reads CASSPQELYEQYV. CDR3 bases: TGTGCCAGCAGTCCACAGGAGCTCTACGAGCAGTACGTC. The V gene is TRBV6-2 or TRBV6-3, the J gene TRBJ2-7; TRBD1 might be the D (5 bases). This CDR3 spans 13 amino acids. CDR1 is MNHEY and CDR2 is SVGEGT in the germline V gene. V lost 5 bases and J lost 3, with 11 bases in between.

This clonotype showed up many times. The chain has TRBV12-3 or TRBV12-4 and TRBJ2-5; the match to TRBD2 covers 10 bases. V lost 6 bases and J lost 2; bases outside the gene matches: 9. The CDR3 covers 16 residues. The CDR3 DNA reads as TGTGCCAGCAGCCCCGAGGAGCGGGGGGGACAAGAGACCCAGTACTTC. This sequence encodes CASSPEERGGQETQYF.

V and J are TRBV4-1 and TRBJ2-5, with 7 bases that match TRBD2. This CDR3 is 21 amino acids long. V trimming: 2 bases; J trimming: 1 base; junction bases outside the gene matches: 22. Germline CDR1 reads MGHRA; CDR2 reads YSYEKL. The CDR3 DNA is TGCGCCAGCAGCCAACAGGTTCGTGCGCGGGCTAGCGGAGAACGCCAAGAGACCCAGTACTTC. It translates to CASSQQVRARASGERQETQYF.

This clonotype was recorded at least ten times. J is TRBJ2-5 and V is TRBV28; tentatively, D is TRBD1 (5 bases). V was pared by 8 bases and J by 5 bases, with 24 bases between. The germline V gene encodes CDR1 MDHEN and CDR2 SYDVKM. CDR3 length: 16 residues. In nucleotides, the CDR3 is TGTGCCAGCGGCTTTCGGTTCAGAACAGGCCGGGAGACCCAGTACTTC. Translation: CASGFRFRTGRETQYF.